This T cell receptor beta chain was recovered during a study of blood T cell repertoires in COVID-19 (dated by TCRdb to the early 2020s). For the study in its entirety: Samples covering the acute and convalescent phases of COVID-19 were provided by collaborators in the United States, Italy and Spain. The repertoires were released in a freely available public database meant as a resource for research on the immune response to SARS-CoV-2. The sample metadata nearly always contained a de-identified subject ID, COVID-19 status, age in years and sex. Subjects who had been exposed to COVID-19, were actively infected with it, or had recovered from it provided the deeply sampled blood TCRbeta repertoires that made up the dataset. The samples were drawn from the first 160 participants of the ongoing ImmuneRACE study and from roughly 1,300 subjects provided by 6 global collaborators. HLA class I and class II types, where available, came from metadata supplied by the sample provider rather than from assay-based typing. The prospective study material was composed of cDNA or gDNA derived from T cells, B-cell-depleted T cells, or PBMCs.

TCRbeta CDR3 regions were amplified from genomic DNA by means of the immunoSEQ Assay, a bias-controlled multiplex PCR. Processing in the source paper ran as follows. The number of nucleated cells in each sample was estimated from the amplification of reference gene primers within the assay. Sequence reads were collapsed and filtered to measure the absolute abundance of every unique TCRbeta CDR3 rearrangement. For each sample, productive Simpson clonality was calculated by taking the square root of Simpson's diversity index across productive rearrangements. Held by TCRdb, this immuneACCESS table contains in-frame sequences only and omits some clones. Under half of the omission traces to an unresolved V gene where checked; the cause of the rest is unknown. The D gene and trimming were derived from the DNA, and the V and J assignments and clone size from that table. The sample table contains a few hundred thousand clones; only one count was recorded for around 89% of them. The ten largest clones represent around 12% of the sample.

This clone was observed a single time. There is no known antigen for this receptor. No much larger clone exists at a distance of one base, and base qualities are not known. Whole blood was collected in K2EDTA tubes by collaborating institutions according to the institutions' own protocols. For TCRbeta analysis, collaborators shipped samples as frozen whole blood, isolated PBMCs, or DNA extracted from either of those sample types. From cysteine to phenylalanine, the CDR3 is 16 amino acids long. Only the CDR3 portion is preserved as DNA: 48 bases, with reading frame beginning at the first base. V sheds 8 bases and J sheds 1 base, leaving 20 bases between their ends. In the germline V gene (reference sequence), CDR1 corresponds to LGHDT and CDR2 to YNNKEL. On the study overall, not on this receptor specifically: The quantity of clinical and demographic metadata differed by source and by participant and was supplied without curation.

Sequenced input: peripheral blood. This TCR was recovered from a woman aged 55-70 years with acute or convalescent COVID-19. The receptor chain draws on TRBV3-1 (or the pseudogene TRBV3-2) and TRBJ1-1; no D segment can be confidently identified. The DNA reads TGTGCCAGCTCTCTTGGACCAGGTCGGGGGAACACTGAAGCTTTCTTT. This sequence encodes CASSLGPGRGNTEAFF.